These 2 T cell receptor beta chains came from one sample sequenced in a study of blood T cell repertoires in COVID-19. Generated by immunoSEQ multiplex PCR, the TCRdb table keeps only in-frame clones and is missing some. The top ten hold approximately 2.6% of the sample, which has 200,000 to 250,000 clones, around 89% seen once. Sequenced material: peripheral blood. The receptors derive from a man aged 25-45 years with COVID-19, enrolled during active disease.

This clone occurred a few times. The rearrangement links TRBV7-9 to TRBJ1-2; D uncertain. CDR1 SEHNR and CDR2 FQNEAQ come from the germline V gene (reference sequence). The length of the CDR3 is 14 residues. Trimming removed 3 bases from V and 7 bases from J, with 15 bases in between. CDR3 DNA: TGTGCCAGCAGCTTCGGGGAGGACTGGCCTGGCTACACCTTC. Protein product: CASSFGEDWPGYTF.

Only one count was recorded for this clone. V and J are TRBV7-2 and TRBJ1-4, with D possibly TRBD1 on 5 matching bases. Trimming stripped 5 bases from V and 11 bases from J, with 15 bases between. The germline V gene has CDR1 SGHTA and CDR2 FQGNSA. The CDR3 totals 13 residues. CDR3 DNA sequence: TGTGCCAGCAGCCCCAGAACCGGGGGGAAACTGTTTTTT. This encodes CASSPRTGGKLFF. The complete variable domain, with remaining parts taken from reference TRBV7-2 and TRBJ1-4, reads GAGVSQSPSNKVTEKGKDVELRCDPISGHTALYWYRQSLGQGLEFLIYFQGNSAPDKSGLPSDRFSAERTGGSVSTLTIQRTQQEDSAVYLCASSPRTGGKLFFGSGTQLSVL.